Listed below are T cell receptor beta chains from one sample, sequenced in a study of T cell responses to AZD1222 COVID-19 vaccine. Clones were read by immunoSEQ multiplex PCR, and TCRdb kept only the in-frame ones, dropping some. The sample has about 82,000 clones, over 75% seen once. Sequencing used peripheral blood, obtained 28 days after the second AZD1222 dose. All receptors derive from an adult who received the AZD1222 COVID-19 vaccine. Each CDR3 is given with its conserved first and last residue. D genes are given only for firm matches. Clone size is not always given. Where it is, it says once, few, many or a class for expanded clones.

NA | TRBJ1-4 | TRBV15 | TRBD1 | CATSRVDRAGEKLFF | TGTGCCACCAGCAGGGTCGACAGGGCGGGGGAAAAACTGTTTTTT
NA | TRBJ1-4 | TRBV19 | NA | CASSNQNRGGEKLFF | TGTGCCAGTAGTAACCAAAACCGCGGAGGAGAAAAACTGTTTTTT
NA | TRBJ1-5 | TRBV10-3 | NA | CAISRDRNSNQPQHF | TGTGCCATCAGCCGAGACAGGAATAGCAATCAGCCCCAGCATTTT
NA | TRBJ1-2 | TRBV2 | NA | CASSEQMYGYTF | TGTGCCAGCAGTGAGCAGATGTATGGCTACACCTTC
NA | TRBJ2-1 | TRBV7-2 | TRBD2 | CASSFLAGGLNEQFF | TGTGCCAGCAGCTTCTTGGCGGGGGGGCTAAATGAGCAGTTCTTC
NA | TRBJ1-3 | TRBV29-1 | NA | CTGRTGNTIYF | TGCACTGGCAGGACTGGAAACACCATATATTTT
NA | TRBJ1-5 | TRBV6-5 | TRBD1 | CASSSNRGPNQPQHF | TGTGCCAGCAGTTCCAACAGGGGGCCAAATCAGCCCCAGCATTTT
NA | TRBJ2-1 | TRBV6-1 | TRBD2 | CASSERGGGSYNEQFF | TGTGCCAGCAGTGAACGAGGCGGGGGGAGCTACAATGAGCAGTTCTTC
NA | TRBJ1-6 | TRBV18 | TRBD1 | CASSPTGAKDSPLHF | TGTGCCAGCTCACCAACAGGGGCTAAGGACTCACCCCTCCACTTT
NA | TRBJ1-1 | TRBV19 | NA | CASSMDRDFEAFF | TGTGCCAGTAGTATGGACAGAGACTTTGAAGCTTTCTTT
NA | TRBJ1-4 | TRBV7-8 | NA | CASSLGQLVQNEKLFF | TGTGCCAGCAGCTTGGGTCAGTTAGTGCAAAATGAAAAACTGTTTTTT
NA | TRBJ1-1 | TRBV9 | TRBD1 | CASSAGQGQGNTEAFF | TGTGCCAGCAGCGCGGGACAGGGGCAGGGGAACACTGAAGCTTTCTTT
NA | TRBJ1-2 | TRBV19 | TRBD1 | CATLSRDRGFKNYGYTF | TGTGCCACCCTATCCCGGGACAGGGGATTTAAGAACTATGGCTACACCTTC
NA | TRBJ1-1 | TRBV6-5 | NA | CASTEAWDTEAFF | TGTGCCAGCACCGAGGCCTGGGACACTGAAGCTTTCTTT
NA | TRBJ1-2 | TRBV5-5 | TRBD1 | CASSSRPTGEAGYTF | TGTGCCAGCAGCTCGAGACCGACAGGGGAGGCGGGCTACACCTTC
NA | TRBJ1-5 | TRBV6-1 | TRBD1 | CASSEYGTGDQPQHF | TGTGCCAGCAGTGAATACGGGACAGGAGATCAGCCCCAGCATTTT
NA | TRBJ1-4 | TRBV30 | NA | CAWGGDGGEKLFF | TGTGCCTGGGGGGGGGACGGAGGTGAAAAACTGTTTTTT
NA | TRBJ2-3 | TRBV11-3 | NA | CASSLRSGVQYF | TGTGCCAGCAGCCTCAGGAGTGGGGTGCAGTATTTT
NA | TRBJ1-3 | TRBV27 | TRBD1 | CASTQTGTLSGNTIYF | TGTGCCAGCACCCAGACAGGGACCCTCTCTGGAAACACCATATATTTT
NA | TRBJ2-2 | TRBV11-3 | NA | CASSLVTVRFHRNTGELFF | TGTGCCAGCAGCTTAGTGACAGTTCGTTTTCACCGCAACACCGGGGAGCTGTTTTTT
NA | TRBJ2-1 | TRBV20-1 | NA | CSARRGNEQFF | TGCAGTGCTAGGCGCGGGAATGAGCAGTTCTTC
NA | TRBJ1-2 | TRBV7-9 | NA | CASSLSRVPSNYGYTF | TGTGCCAGCAGCTTATCTCGAGTCCCCTCTAACTATGGCTACACCTTC
NA | TRBJ2-1 | TRBV3-1/TRBV3-2 | TRBD1 | CASSNLQGALNEQFF | TGTGCCAGCAGCAATCTTCAGGGGGCTCTCAATGAGCAGTTCTTC
NA | TRBJ1-1 | TRBV6-5 | NA | CASDQSVSGAFF | TGTGCCAGCGATCAGTCCGTGAGTGGAGCTTTCTTT
NA | TRBJ1-3 | TRBV9 | NA | CASSVLQAGAGNTIYF | TGTGCCAGCAGCGTACTACAGGCAGGAGCTGGAAACACCATATATTTT
NA | TRBJ2-7 | TRBV11-2 | NA | CASSFGHEQYF | TGTGCCAGCAGCTTCGGGCACGAGCAGTACTTC
NA | TRBJ2-7 | TRBV28 | TRBD2 | CASSLVASGGTYEQYF | TGTGCCAGCAGTTTAGTCGCTAGCGGGGGTACGTACGAGCAGTACTTC
NA | TRBJ2-2 | TRBV5-4 | TRBD1 | CASSGSTGKAGELFF | TGTGCCAGCAGCGGATCGACAGGGAAGGCCGGGGAGCTGTTTTTT
NA | TRBJ1-6 | TRBV6-5 | TRBD1 | CATGTVPINSPLHF | TGTGCCACCGGGACAGTTCCAATTAATTCACCCCTCCACTTT
NA | TRBJ1-2 | TRBV7-2 | NA | CASSRLGGQREGGYTF | TGTGCCAGCAGCCGCCTCGGGGGGCAGCGGGAGGGTGGCTACACCTTC
NA | TRBJ2-1 | TRBV5-6 | NA | CASSLVGYEQFF | TGTGCCAGCAGCTTGGTTGGATATGAGCAGTTCTTC
few | TRBJ1-6 | TRBV19 | TRBD1 | CASSMWGQGHSPLHF | TGTGCCAGTAGTATGTGGGGACAGGGACATTCACCCCTCCACTTT
NA | TRBJ1-3 | TRBV19 | NA | CASSPSGNTIYF | TGTGCCAGTAGCCCCTCTGGAAACACCATATATTTT
NA | TRBJ1-2 | TRBV27 | NA | CASSLEGRGNYGYTF | TGTGCCAGCAGTTTAGAGGGGCGCGGGAACTATGGCTACACCTTC
NA | TRBJ2-5 | TRBV30 | TRBD1 | CAWGDSETQYF | TGTGCCTGGGGGGACAGTGAGACCCAGTACTTC
NA | TRBJ2-5 | TRBV4-2 | TRBD1 | CASSQGGTGVTAIGKKTQYF | TGTGCCAGCAGCCAGGGCGGGACAGGGGTCACAGCAATTGGGAAAAAGACCCAGTACTTC
NA | TRBJ1-2 | TRBV5-1 | NA | CASSLGQTTYGYTF | TGCGCCAGCAGCTTGGGACAGACCACTTATGGCTACACCTTC
few | TRBJ1-5 | TRBV2 | TRBD1 | CASSDRRGNNQPQHF | TGTGCCAGCAGTGATCGCAGGGGGAACAATCAGCCCCAGCATTTT
NA | TRBJ1-3 | TRBV18 | NA | CASSLTSATVGDTIYF | TGTGCCAGCTCACTAACGTCCGCGACCGTTGGGGACACCATATATTTT
NA | TRBJ1-1 | TRBV12-3/TRBV12-4 | TRBD1 | CASSFRGSTEAFF | TGTGCCAGCAGTTTCAGGGGGTCCACTGAAGCTTTCTTT